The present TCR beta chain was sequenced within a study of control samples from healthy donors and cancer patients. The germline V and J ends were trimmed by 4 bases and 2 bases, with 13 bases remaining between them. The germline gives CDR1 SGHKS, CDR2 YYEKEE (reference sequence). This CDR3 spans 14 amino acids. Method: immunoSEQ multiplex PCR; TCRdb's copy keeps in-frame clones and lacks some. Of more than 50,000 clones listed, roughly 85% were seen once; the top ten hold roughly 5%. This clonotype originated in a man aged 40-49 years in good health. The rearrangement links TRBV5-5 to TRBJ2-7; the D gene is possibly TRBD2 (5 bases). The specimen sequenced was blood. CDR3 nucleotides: TGTGCCAGCAGCCTAGCCGGGGTAGCCTACGAGCAGTACTTC. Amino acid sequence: CASSLAGVAYEQYF.